The source of this TCR beta chain is a study of human T cells and chemical hapten exposure. Indicated time point: pre-sensitization, week 0. As for treatment: therapeutic diphenylcyclopropenone sensitization with weekly scalp DPC. The table lists this clonotype with a few counts. One entry per CDR3 protein, called by TCRdb with MiXCR from the RACE reads. The sample carries a few hundred thousand distinct CDR3 sequences, approximately 7.5% recorded once. Unmatched junction bases numbered 9, after V lost 6 bases and J lost 7 bases. The germline gives CDR1 DFQATT, CDR2 SNEGSKA (reference sequence). The CDR3 has 14 amino acids.

The chain combines TRBV20-1 with TRBJ1-6; 7 nucleotides match TRBD1. Specimen: whole blood, collected in connection with sensitization to the hapten diphenylcyclopropenone (DPC). The sequence came from a man aged 18 to 29 with alopecia areata. Some clones in this sample may be carry-over from other donors' samples. Here the CDR3 reads CSAGGAQHNSPLHF. In DNA form, the CDR3 reads TGCAGTGCAGGGGGCGCTCAGCACAATTCACCCCTCCACTTT.